This entry lists 30 T cell receptor beta chains sequenced from one sample in a study of neoadjuvant nivolumab and ipilimumab in lung cancer. This table comes from immunoSEQ multiplex PCR, and its TCRdb copy is limited to in-frame clones, with some not included. The profile shows about 9,000 clones, nearly 85% of them singletons. The material was tumor tissue, obtained after neoadjuvant nivolumab, alone or with ipilimumab, at or shortly before surgery. The receptors derive from an adult with non-small cell lung cancer.

CDR3 protein: CASSQQGFTYEQYF. CDR3 nucleotide sequence: TGCGCCAGCAGCCAGCAGGGGTTTACCTACGAGCAGTACTTC. V and J are TRBV5-1 and TRBJ2-7, with D possibly being TRBD1 (6 bases). This CDR3 has 14 amino acids. Trimming left V 4 bases short and J 2 bases short, with 13 bases between. CDR1 and CDR2 (germline): SGHRS, YFSETQ.

The chain has TRBV6-5 and TRBJ1-2, with D perhaps matching TRBD1 (6 bases). Germline V lookup: CDR1 MNHEY, CDR2 SVGAGI. Trimming cost V 6 bases and J 8 bases, with 19 bases left between them. This CDR3 region has 14 residues. The CDR3 region is CASSRRTDGWGYTF. CDR3 DNA: TGTGCCAGCAGCCGGAGGACAGACGGATGGGGCTACACCTTC.

The gene calls are TRBV10-3 and TRBJ1-2; the D is unclear. CDR1 and CDR2 from the germline V gene are ENHRY and SYGVKD. The CDR3 sequence is 13 residues long. V was pared by 10 bases and J by 0 bases, with 12 bases between. CDR3 nucleotides: TGTGCCACAAGGACTGATACTAACTATGGCTACACCTTC. Its protein is CATRTDTNYGYTF.

The chain uses TRBV19 and TRBJ2-7; 9 nucleotides match TRBD2. V gave up 10 bases and J gave up 2 bases; unmatched junction bases: 18. From germline, CDR1 is LNHDA and CDR2 SQIVND (reference sequence). The CDR3 is 17 residues long. CDR3 region: CATTPSWATSGTYEQYF. As DNA, the CDR3 is TGTGCCACCACCCCGAGCTGGGCGACTAGCGGCACCTACGAGCAGTACTTC.

In nucleotides, the CDR3 is TGTGCCAGCTCATCACTAGCGGGACCGACATATCAAGAGACCCAGTACTTC. It specifies CASSSLAGPTYQETQYF. The chain joins TRBV18 to TRBJ2-5, with 10 bases fitting TRBD2. This CDR3 contains 17 residues. Germline V gene lookup returns CDR1 KGHSH and CDR2 LQKENI. After removal of 5 bases from V and 2 bases from J, the junction contained 11 bases not matched to a gene.

The rearrangement links TRBV19 to TRBJ2-3; 11 bases agree with TRBD2. Germline loops: CDR1 LNHDA, CDR2 SQIVND (reference sequence). This CDR3 contains 14 residues. The ends lost 6 bases at V and 4 bases at J; junction bases unmatched: 3. The CDR3 sequence: CASRQLAGADTQYF. In DNA, the CDR3 is TGTGCCAGTAGACAACTAGCGGGAGCAGATACGCAGTATTTT.

V is TRBV7-9 and J is TRBJ1-4; 9 nucleotides align to TRBD1. J was trimmed by 6 bases and V by 5 bases; bases with no gene match: 10. This CDR3 spans 16 amino acids. Germline assignment: CDR1 SEHNR and CDR2 FQNEAQ (reference sequence). Here the CDR3 DNA reads TGTGCCAGCAGCCGGGACAGGGAAAGAGGTTATGAAAAACTGTTTTTT. Protein sequence: CASSRDRERGYEKLFF.

This clone has a handful of counts. This chain connects TRBV18 to TRBJ2-7; 7 nucleotides agree with TRBD2. The CDR3 runs 15 residues. V dropped 6 bases and J dropped 4; count of bases not matched to a gene: 12. CDR1 is KGHSH, CDR2 LQKENI, per germline. The CDR3 DNA sequence: TGTGCCAGCTCCCCGGTTGTGGGAGGGTCTTACGAGCAGTACTTC. It translates to CASSPVVGGSYEQYF.

The DNA of the CDR3 is TGTGCCAGCGTAGCAGGGGATGGAACTGAAGCTTTCTTT. This sequence encodes CASVAGDGTEAFF. The rearrangement joins TRBV2 to TRBJ1-1; D may be TRBD1 (6 bases). The germline gives CDR1 SNHLY, CDR2 FYNNEI. V was cut by 8 bases and J by 5 bases, with 15 bases left in between. CDR3 size: 13 residues.

The chain has TRBV7-9 and TRBJ1-1; TRBD1 matches 9 bases. From germline, CDR1 is SEHNR and CDR2 FQNEAQ (reference sequence). The V gene end was trimmed by 3 bases and the J gene end by 6 bases; junction bases not matched to a gene: 5. The CDR3 contains 14 residues. CDR3: CASSLDGQGSEAFF. The DNA for the CDR3 is TGTGCCAGCAGCTTGGACGGACAGGGGTCTGAAGCTTTCTTT. Using reference TRBV7-9 and TRBJ1-1 for the parts outside the CDR3, the full variable domain is DTGVSQNPRHKITKRGQNVTFRCDPISEHNRLYWYRQTLGQGPEFLTYFQNEAQLEKSRLLSDRFSAERPKGSFSTLEIQRTEQGDSAMYLCASSLDGQGSEAFFGQGTRLTVV.

The chain is built from TRBV29-1 and TRBJ1-5, with no clear D. Germline CDR1 SQVTM, CDR2 ANQGSEA. The CDR3 sequence is 14 residues long. The V gene lost 4 bases and the J gene lost 4 bases, with 14 bases spanning the gap. The CDR3 coding sequence is TGCAGCGTTGCCGAAGGACTGGGAAATCAGCCCCAGCATTTT. As protein: CSVAEGLGNQPQHF. The full variable domain, with the rest looked up from reference TRBV29-1 and TRBJ1-5, is SAVISQKPSRDICQRGTSLTIQCQVDSQVTMMFWYRQQPGQSLTLIATANQGSEATYESGFVIDKFPISRPNLTFSTLTVSNMSPEDSSIYLCSVAEGLGNQPQHFGDGTRLSIL.

V gene TRBV5-1 combines with J gene TRBJ1-4, with 8 bases that match TRBD1. The CDR3 totals 14 residues. The V segment lost 4 bases and the J segment 8 bases; nucleotides outside the gene matches: 7. Germline V gene sequence: CDR1 SGHRS, CDR2 YFSETQ. CDR3 sequence: CASSADRAGEKLFF. The CDR3 DNA sequence: TGCGCCAGCAGCGCGGACAGGGCGGGAGAAAAACTGTTTTTT.

CDR3 in DNA: TGTGCCAGCCCGTCTCAGGCACTTAGCAATCAGCCCCAGCATTTT. Translating it yields CASPSQALSNQPQHF. The gene calls are TRBV28 and TRBJ1-5; D is uncertain. The V end lost 8 bases, the J end lost 0 bases, and 14 bases lay between the germline ends. Germline V gene lookup returns CDR1 MDHEN and CDR2 SYDVKM. The CDR3 has 15 amino acids.

This chain links TRBV6-1 with TRBJ1-2, with 8 bases matching TRBD1. V was clipped by 9 bases and J by 4 bases; unmatched bases: 10. CDR3 length equals 14 residues. Germline V gives CDR1 MNHNS, CDR2 SASEGT. The CDR3 sequence: CASSDRGEFYGYTF. The CDR3, as DNA: TGTGCCAGTTCCGACAGGGGCGAATTCTATGGCTACACCTTC.

This rearrangement joins TRBV5-1 to TRBJ2-2; D is unclear. The V end was cut by 2 bases, the J end by 5 bases, with 7 bases between. The CDR3 runs to 13 residues. Germline assignment: CDR1 SGHRS and CDR2 YFSETQ. DNA of the CDR3: TGCGCCAGCAGCTTAATAGAAACCGGGGAGCTGTTTTTT. The encoded protein is CASSLIETGELFF.

This clone came up a few times. The chain combines TRBV29-1 with TRBJ1-3, with D possibly TRBD1 on 5 matching bases. The CDR3 has 13 amino acids. Trimming removed 7 bases at V and 0 bases at J, with 10 bases between. Germline V lookup: CDR1 SQVTM, CDR2 ANQGSEA. DNA for the CDR3: TGCAGCGGACAGATTTCCTCTGGAAACACCATATATTTT. It translates to CSGQISSGNTIYF.

The CDR3 protein is CAWNRGRTYTDTQYF. DNA for the CDR3: TGTGCCTGGAATCGGGGGCGAACATACACAGATACGCAGTATTTT. The rearrangement links TRBV30 to TRBJ2-3, with D possibly being TRBD1 or TRBD2 (6 bases each). The CDR3 contains 15 residues. Germline V gives CDR1 GTSNPN, CDR2 SVGIG (reference sequence). The V and J ends lost 4 bases and 2 bases respectively, with 16 bases between them. Full variable domain (outside the CDR3, taken from reference TRBV30 and TRBJ2-3): SQTIHQWPATLVQPVGSPLSLECTVEGTSNPNLYWYRQAAGRGLQLLFYSVGIGQISSEVPQNLSASRPQDRQFILSSKKLLLSDSGFYLCAWNRGRTYTDTQYFGPGTRLTVL.

The V call is TRBV30, the J call TRBJ1-5, with no clear D. With 3 bases removed from V and 0 bases from J, the gap between germline ends came to 12 bases. In germline, CDR1 is GTSNPN, CDR2 SVGIG (reference sequence). This CDR3 contains 15 residues. The CDR3 sequence is CAWSSLGYSNQPQHF. The CDR3 DNA sequence: TGTGCCTGGAGCAGCTTGGGGTATAGCAATCAGCCCCAGCATTTT.

The chain joins TRBV7-9 to TRBJ1-2; D gene ambiguous. This CDR3 comprises 14 residues. V was shortened by 1 base and J by 4 bases, with 10 bases between the two germline ends. Per germline, CDR1 SEHNR and CDR2 FQNEAQ (reference sequence). This chain's CDR3 is CASSLGSESYGYTF. DNA of the CDR3: TGTGCCAGCAGCTTAGGGAGCGAGTCCTATGGCTACACCTTC. Together with reference TRBV7-9 and TRBJ1-2, the CDR3 gives the full variable domain: DTGVSQNPRHKITKRGQNVTFRCDPISEHNRLYWYRQTLGQGPEFLTYFQNEAQLEKSRLLSDRFSAERPKGSFSTLEIQRTEQGDSAMYLCASSLGSESYGYTFGSGTRLTVV.

The chain employs TRBV7-2 and TRBJ1-6, with a possible D match to TRBD1 (6 bases). V was trimmed by 6 bases and J by 9 bases, leaving 15 bases between them. From germline, CDR1 is SGHTA and CDR2 FQGNSA. The CDR3 is made up of 14 amino acids. CDR3 amino acids: CASSPGHLSSPLHF. The CDR3 region has the DNA TGTGCCAGCAGTCCGGGACATTTGAGTTCACCCCTCCACTTT.

The chain employs TRBV9 and TRBJ2-1; the D is unclear. Germline CDR1 and CDR2: SGDLS and YYNGEE. Trimming shortened V by 0 bases and J by 2 bases, and 9 bases separated the two germline ends. The CDR3 has 15 amino acids. For the CDR3, the DNA is TGTGCCAGCAGCGTAGGCTCAATACCCTACAATGAGCAGTTCTTC. Its protein is CASSVGSIPYNEQFF.

This clone is classed as medium-sized. The chain uses TRBV5-8 and TRBJ1-2; D is undetermined. Trimming shortened V by 4 bases and J by 10 bases, and 17 bases separated the two germline ends. This CDR3 has 13 residues. The V gene's germline CDR1 is SGHTS and CDR2 YDEGEE. For the CDR3, the DNA is TGTGCCAGCAGCCCGGGGAGCGCTGATCCCTACACCTTC. As protein: CASSPGSADPYTF.

This clone was detected only a few times. V usage is TRBV6-6 and J usage is TRBJ2-1; D may be TRBD2 (6 bases). Trimming took off 6 bases at V and 10 bases at J, with 13 bases between the two ends. Germline assignment: CDR1 MNHNY and CDR2 SVGAGI (reference sequence). The CDR3 contains 12 residues. CDR3 nucleotides: TGTGCCAGCAGCCATCCGGGACTCGAGCAGTTCTTC. Translation: CASSHPGLEQFF.

The chain is built from TRBV6-5 and TRBJ1-1; D not resolved. CDR1 is MNHEY, CDR2 SVGAGI, per germline. Between the trimmed V and J ends, which lost 2 bases and 2 bases, there was a span of 9 bases. The CDR3 sequence is 14 residues long. The DNA of the CDR3 is TGTGCCAGCAGTTACAACAGAGCTAACACTGAAGCTTTCTTT. Protein: CASSYNRANTEAFF.

This chain joins TRBV5-6 and TRBJ1-5, with TRBD1 matching over 7 bases. From germline, CDR1 is SGHDT and CDR2 YYEEEE. Trimming took 5 bases from V and 0 from J; bases not matched to a gene: 2. The CDR3 sequence is 14 residues long. The CDR3 coding sequence is TGTGCCAGCAGTTACAGGGGTAGCAATCAGCCCCAGCATTTT. It yields the protein CASSYRGSNQPQHF.

The chain uses TRBV11-2 and TRBJ1-2, with D unclear. V lost 5 bases and J 4 bases, leaving 17 bases between the germline ends. The CDR3 runs to 15 residues. Germline lookup yields CDR1 SGHAT and CDR2 FQNNGV. The DNA for the CDR3 is TGTGCCAGCAGCCCTACCGGGCAGAAAGTCTATGGCTACACCTTC. Translating gives CASSPTGQKVYGYTF.

This chain connects TRBV6-1 to TRBJ1-6, with a tentative D call TRBD1 (6 bases). The CDR3 is 14 residues long. Germline CDR1 MNHNS, CDR2 SASEGT. Trimming took 6 bases from V and 8 from J, leaving 14 bases between them. CDR3 in amino acids: CASSLTGRDSPLHF. Here the CDR3 DNA reads TGTGCCAGCAGCCTGACAGGCCGAGATTCACCCCTCCACTTT.

Only a few counts were recorded for this clone. CDR3 nucleotide sequence: TGTGCCAGCAGCTCAGACGTGAACACTGAAGCTTTCTTT. Its protein is CASSSDVNTEAFF. The gene calls are TRBV7-9 and TRBJ1-1, with D unclear. The germline V and J ends were trimmed by 4 bases and 0 bases, with 6 bases remaining between them. Per germline, CDR1 SEHNR and CDR2 FQNEAQ (reference sequence). This CDR3 spans 13 amino acids.

This clone has only one observation. J is TRBJ1-5 and V is TRBV6-1, with 9 bases that match TRBD1. V trimming: 6 bases; J trimming: 6 bases; junction bases outside the gene matches: 3. CDR1 is MNHNS and CDR2 is SASEGT in the germline V gene. The CDR3 covers 13 residues. The CDR3 loop is CASRGQGIQPQHF. The CDR3 nucleotides read TGTGCCAGCAGGGGACAGGGAATTCAGCCCCAGCATTTT.

V is TRBV5-1 and J is TRBJ1-1, with TRBD1 as a possible D gene (5 bases). The CDR3 extends over 13 amino acids. Between the trimmed V and J ends, which lost 7 bases and 4 bases, there was a span of 14 bases. The germline gives CDR1 SGHRS, CDR2 YFSETQ. In nucleotides, the CDR3 is TGCGCCAGCCTATCAATGAGGGGCACTGAAGCTTTCTTT. This encodes CASLSMRGTEAFF.